What follows are 8 T cell receptor beta chains derived from one specimen sequenced in a study of T cell responses to AZD1222 COVID-19 vaccine. Generated by immunoSEQ multiplex PCR, the TCRdb table keeps only in-frame clones and is missing some. The sample holds approximately 140,000 clones, 80% to 90% seen once. Sequenced material: peripheral blood, taken on day 0 of AZD1222 vaccination. The receptor set was obtained from an adult in good health.

This clone was observed once. The chain recombines TRBV18 with TRBJ2-7, with D perhaps TRBD2 (5 bases). With 3 bases removed from V and 7 bases from J, the gap between germline ends came to 10 bases. The CDR3 sequence is 12 residues long. Germline CDR1 reads KGHSH; CDR2 reads LQKENI. The CDR3 sequence is CASSPGREEQYF. CDR3 nucleotides: TGTGCCAGCTCACCCGGAAGGGAGGAGCAGTACTTC.

This rearrangement joins TRBV19 to TRBJ1-5; 9 positions agree with TRBD1. Germline lookup yields CDR1 LNHDA and CDR2 SQIVND (reference sequence). J was trimmed by 7 bases and V by 6 bases; bases with no gene match: 1. CDR3 length: 12 residues. CDR3 in amino acids: CASSGQGQPQHF. CDR3 sequence (DNA): TGTGCCAGTAGCGGACAGGGGCAGCCCCAGCATTTT.

This clone was observed once. The gene calls are TRBV7-2 and TRBJ1-5; the match to TRBD1 covers 9 bases. Looked up from germline, CDR1 is SGHTA and CDR2 is FQGNSA. The CDR3 totals 18 residues. The V gene end was trimmed by 2 bases and the J gene end by 1 base; junction bases not matched to a gene: 9. The CDR3 loop reads CASSLPGTGFRSNQPQHF. The CDR3 DNA is TGTGCCAGCAGCTTACCCGGGACAGGGTTTAGGAGCAATCAGCCCCAGCATTTT.

The chain is built from TRBV11-2 and TRBJ1-3; no clear D gene. V shed 5 bases and J shed 4 bases, with 3 bases lying between them. CDR1 SGHAT and CDR2 FQNNGV come from the germline V gene. The CDR3 is made up of 11 amino acids. As DNA, the CDR3 is TGTGCCAGCAGCGTAGGAAACACCATATATTTT. Translated, it gives CASSVGNTIYF.

The chain employs TRBV27 and TRBJ1-2, with a weak D call TRBD1 (6 bases). CDR1 MNHEY and CDR2 SMNVEV come from the germline V gene (reference sequence). The CDR3 has 15 residues. V lost 4 bases to trimming and J lost 4 bases, with 16 bases between them. The DNA for the CDR3 is TGTGCCAGCAGTTCACAGGGAACGTGGGGCTATGGCTACACCTTC. This translates into CASSSQGTWGYGYTF.

The gene calls are TRBV19 and TRBJ1-3; D remains unclear. The CDR3 totals 12 residues. Germline lookup yields CDR1 LNHDA and CDR2 SQIVND (reference sequence). V was clipped by 8 bases and J by 0 bases, with 5 bases between them. For the CDR3, the DNA is TGTGCCAGTGCAGGCTCTGGAAACACCATATATTTT. Encoded protein: CASAGSGNTIYF.

The J gene is TRBJ2-3, the V gene TRBV18; possible D gene TRBD2, 5 bases. There are 16 residues in the CDR3. CDR1 is KGHSH, CDR2 LQKENI, per germline. The V gene lost 2 bases and the J gene lost 0 bases, with 12 bases spanning the gap. The CDR3 DNA is TGTGCCAGCTCACCAAGGAGCGGAGCTAGCACAGATACGCAGTATTTT. It codes for CASSPRSGASTDTQYF. The whole variable domain, filled in from reference TRBV18 and TRBJ2-3, reads NAGVMQNPRHLVRRRGQEARLRCSPMKGHSHVYWYRQLPEEGLKFMVYLQKENIIDESGMPKERFSAEFPKEGPSILRIQQVVRGDSAAYFCASSPRSGASTDTQYFGPGTRLTVL.

The chain is built from TRBV7-9 and TRBJ2-3; D call uncertain. CDR1 SEHNR and CDR2 FQNEAQ come from the germline V gene (reference sequence). The CDR3 has 12 amino acids. Trimming removed 4 bases at V and 11 bases at J, with 13 bases between. The CDR3 DNA reads TGTGCCAGCAGCTCTAGAGACTTTCTGCAGTATTTT. Its translation: CASSSRDFLQYF.